A selection of T cell receptor beta chains follows, all from one sample in a study of CD8+ T cells in alopecia areata. Sequenced by immunoSEQ multiplex PCR; TCRdb stores in-frame clones only, minus some. Of 160,000 or so clones in the sample, about 67% were seen once. The sequences come from CD8+ T cells sorted from blood, collected at week 0. The source of these receptors is a human donor with alopecia areata. CDR3s include the opening cysteine and the closing phenylalanine or tryptophan. Each record gives: V gene, clone size, J gene, D gene, CDR3 DNA, CDR3 protein. The D gene is left open where the match is weak. Part of the rows lack a size; the others show once, few, many or a class for expanded clones.

TRBV27	-	TRBJ2-1	-	TGTGCCAGCAGTCGCGGACACAATGAGCAGTTCTTC	CASSRGHNEQFF
TRBV29-1	-	TRBJ1-1	-	TGCAGCGTTCTCCTGAACACTGAAGCTTTCTTT	CSVLLNTEAFF
TRBV27	-	TRBJ1-2	TRBD1	TGTGCCAGCAGTTCCGGGACAGGGAATGGCTACACCTTC	CASSSGTGNGYTF
TRBV29-1	-	TRBJ1-2	TRBD1	TGCAGCGTTGAGCCGGTACAGGGGAACTATGGCTACACCTTC	CSVEPVQGNYGYTF
TRBV4-1	once	TRBJ2-2	-	TGCGCCAGCAGCCACCCTTCTGGGGGGAACACCGGGGAGCTGTTTTTT	CASSHPSGGNTGELFF
TRBV2	once	TRBJ2-5	TRBD1	TGTGCCAGCAGTGTGAGGGTCGACAGGGCACAAGAGACCCAGTACTTC	CASSVRVDRAQETQYF
TRBV7-9	-	TRBJ1-2	TRBD1	TGTGCCAGCAGCCCTCAGGTCCGGGACAGGGCAAGTGGAGGCTACACCTTC	CASSPQVRDRASGGYTF
TRBV7-2	-	TRBJ2-3	TRBD1	TGTGCCAGCAGTTCCGGGACAGGGGGGGCAGATACGCAGTATTTT	CASSSGTGGADTQYF
TRBV7-2	-	TRBJ1-5	-	TGTGCCAGCAGCCTAAACAGGGTCGGTCAGCCCCAGCATTTT	CASSLNRVGQPQHF
TRBV12-5	-	TRBJ2-7	-	TGTGCTAGTGGTTTGGGGGGAATAGAGTCCTACGAGCAGTACTTC	CASGLGGIESYEQYF
TRBV27	once	TRBJ2-3	-	TGTGCCAGCAGTCCCAGGACCACAGATACGCAGTATTTT	CASSPRTTDTQYF
TRBV9	-	TRBJ1-1	-	TGTGCCAGCAGCGTAGTCTGGGGCCGGGAGACTGAAGCTTTCTTT	CASSVVWGRETEAFF
TRBV30	-	TRBJ2-5	-	TGTGCCTGGAGTGTACCTCCCTTCCAGACCCAGTACTTC	CAWSVPPFQTQYF
TRBV19	-	TRBJ1-5	-	TGTGCCAGTAGGCCCTCGCGGGGGAGCAATCAGCCCCAGCATTTT	CASRPSRGSNQPQHF
TRBV27	-	TRBJ1-5	-	TGTGCCAGCATGCCGAGGTACGGATTCAATCAGCCCCAGCATTTT	CASMPRYGFNQPQHF
TRBV5-6	-	TRBJ2-1	TRBD1	TGTACCAGCAGCTTGGAACAGGGGGGCTACAATGAGCAGTTCTTC	CTSSLEQGGYNEQFF
TRBV7-9	-	TRBJ2-5	-	TGTGCCAGCAGCTTAGTGACACGACAAGAGACCCAGTACTTC	CASSLVTRQETQYF
TRBV2	few	TRBJ2-1	-	TGTGCCAGCACACGTCCGGGACACCCTGACAATGAGCAGTTCTTC	CASTRPGHPDNEQFF
TRBV29-1	-	TRBJ1-2	-	TGCAGCGTCGCCCAGGGCAGGAGCGGCTACACCTTC	CSVAQGRSGYTF
TRBV2	-	TRBJ1-1	-	TGTGCCAGCGGAGCGTGGTCTGAAGCTTTCTTT	CASGAWSEAFF
TRBV29-1	-	TRBJ2-1	-	TGCAGCGTTGACCCGGGGGGCCCCCTAGGGAATGAGCAGTTCTTC	CSVDPGGPLGNEQFF
TRBV6-5	-	TRBJ2-1	-	TGTGCCAGCAGTTACAGGGGAGGTGAGCAGTTCTTC	CASSYRGGEQFF
TRBV5-1	-	TRBJ2-7	-	TGCGCCAGCAGCTTGGTAGTTCAGGGTCCCCTCTCCTACGAGCAGTACTTC	CASSLVVQGPLSYEQYF
TRBV27	-	TRBJ2-7	-	TGTGCCAGCAGTGTGGACTACCGGTACGAGCAGTACTTC	CASSVDYRYEQYF
TRBV7-9	-	TRBJ2-3	TRBD2	TGTGCCAGCAGCTCGGGACTAGCGGCGGCAGATACGCAGTATTTT	CASSSGLAAADTQYF
TRBV19	few	TRBJ1-4	-	TGTGCCAGTACCAATGCGGGGGGTCTGTTTTTT	CASTNAGGLFF
TRBV29-1	few	TRBJ2-7	-	TGCAGCGTTGAATTTGGGACTGAAGCCTACGAGCAGTACTTC	CSVEFGTEAYEQYF
TRBV2	-	TRBJ2-5	-	TGTGCCAGCAGTGAGAGACAGGGAGGGCGACCAAGGGAGACCCAGTACTTC	CASSERQGGRPRETQYF
TRBV25-1	-	TRBJ2-1	-	TGTGCCAGCAGTTCGGGCGTATTCGAGCAGTTCTTC	CASSSGVFEQFF
TRBV7-2	-	TRBJ2-7	TRBD2	TGTGCCAGCAGCTTATTGACGGGGGGGAAGTACGAGCAGTACTTC	CASSLLTGGKYEQYF
TRBV5-6	few	TRBJ2-7	-	TGTGCCAGTACAACCGGGTCAACCTACGAGCAGTACTTC	CASTTGSTYEQYF
TRBV5-6	-	TRBJ2-3	-	TGTGCCAGCAGCCCGGAAACAGATACGCAGTATTTT	CASSPETDTQYF
TRBV7-9	-	TRBJ2-1	TRBD2	TGTGCCAGCAGCTTAGTAGCGGGGGGCAATGAGCAGTTCTTC	CASSLVAGGNEQFF
TRBV13	few	TRBJ1-2	-	TGTGCCAGCAGCCCCTCGCAGGGTCGAGTCTCGGGCTACACCTTC	CASSPSQGRVSGYTF
TRBV6-5	-	TRBJ2-7	TRBD1	TGTGCCAGCAGCTCGGGACAGGGGACATCCTACGAGCAGTACTTC	CASSSGQGTSYEQYF
TRBV30	-	TRBJ1-5	TRBD1	TGTGCCTGGGGACAGGGAGGCAATCAGCCCCAGCATTTT	CAWGQGGNQPQHF
TRBV6-5	-	TRBJ1-2	TRBD1	TGTGCCAGCAGTACAGGGGGCGTTTATGGCTACACCTTC	CASSTGGVYGYTF
TRBV13	-	TRBJ2-1	-	TGTGCCAGCAGCGCCCGGGCCGGAACCTTTAATGAGCAGTTCTTC	CASSARAGTFNEQFF
TRBV7-6	-	TRBJ2-5	-	TGTGCCAGCAGCTTAGGGACAGATGGGGAGACCCAGTACTTC	CASSLGTDGETQYF
TRBV27	-	TRBJ2-1	-	TGTGCCAGCAGTTCACCTGGGGGGCTGGCGCAGTTCTTC	CASSSPGGLAQFF
TRBV29-1	-	TRBJ2-3	TRBD2	TGCAGCGTACAAGGGACTAGCGGGGACACAGATACGCAGTATTTT	CSVQGTSGDTDTQYF
TRBV15	-	TRBJ1-1	-	TGTGCCACCAGCAGACCGACCGACAGCCTCACTGAAGCTTTCTTT	CATSRPTDSLTEAFF
TRBV30	once	TRBJ1-2	-	TGTGCCTGGAGTGCTGGGGGGCCCTATGGCTACACCTTC	CAWSAGGPYGYTF
TRBV7-9	-	TRBJ2-1	TRBD1	TGTGCCAGCAGGGCCAGGGGGAGCTCCTACAATGAGCAGTTCTTC	CASRARGSSYNEQFF
TRBV13	few	TRBJ2-1	-	TGTGCCAGCATGATGTTGAATAATGAGCAGTTCTTC	CASMMLNNEQFF
TRBV30	-	TRBJ2-5	-	TGTGCCTGGGACGTCGGGCCCCAAGAGACCCAGTACTTC	CAWDVGPQETQYF
TRBV2	-	TRBJ2-1	-	TGTGCCAGCAGTGTACCGGGACAACACTACAATGAGCAGTTCTTC	CASSVPGQHYNEQFF
TRBV4-1	-	TRBJ2-2	-	TGCGCCAGCAGCCAGAGGCAGGGCAACACCGGGGAGCTGTTTTTT	CASSQRQGNTGELFF
TRBV9	-	TRBJ2-5	-	TGTGCCAGCAGCGGCCAGTCTCAAGAGACCCAGTACTTC	CASSGQSQETQYF
TRBV2	-	TRBJ1-6	-	TGTGCCAGCACCACAAATTCACCCCTCCACTTT	CASTTNSPLHF
TRBV6-5	-	TRBJ2-5	-	TGTGCCAGCATCCCGAGCGCGACTACCGGGGAGACCCAGTACTTC	CASIPSATTGETQYF
TRBV6-5	-	TRBJ1-1	-	TGTGCCAGCAGTTACAGGGGGAGCGACACTGAAGCTTTCTTT	CASSYRGSDTEAFF
TRBV27	-	TRBJ2-2	-	TGTGCCAGCAGCCCCCTCGGGCGGCTCGGGGAGCTGTTTTTT	CASSPLGRLGELFF
TRBV4-2	-	TRBJ2-7	TRBD2	TGTGCCAGCAGCCACGGACTAGGCGAACCGACCTACGAGCAGTACTTC	CASSHGLGEPTYEQYF
TRBV30	-	TRBJ1-4	-	TGTGCCTGGAGGGACGACAATTTGGAACTGTTTTTT	CAWRDDNLELFF
TRBV6-5	-	TRBJ2-7	TRBD1	TGTGCCAGCAGTTACGGACAGGGGGGAACCTACGAGCAGTACTTC	CASSYGQGGTYEQYF
TRBV4-1	-	TRBJ1-1	-	TGCGCCAGCAGCCCTCGATTAGGGGGTATTGAAGCTTTCTTT	CASSPRLGGIEAFF
TRBV27	-	TRBJ2-4	-	TGTGCCAGCCCCCTTTGCGGGGGCCTGTGCATTCAGTACTTC	CASPLCGGLCIQYF
TRBV6-5	-	TRBJ1-1	-	TGTGCCAGGCCTGGAAGCACTCAGGGACCAGCTTTCTTT	CARPGSTQGPAFF